The 16 T cell receptor beta chains in this list originate from one sample, sequenced in a study of T-cell memory formation after mild COVID-19. TCRdb re-analysed the 5' RACE reads in MiXCR, keeping a single row per CDR3 protein. The top ten hold 8.8% of the sample, which has 350,000 to 450,000 distinct CDR3 sequences, more than 20% seen once. Sequencing was done on a sample of PBMCs or a T cell subset sorted from them (not recorded which). Receptors were obtained from an adult woman who had mild COVID-19 (a few samples of this study predate the infection). Cell type and time point are not known.

The rearrangement uses TRBV19 and TRBJ1-1; D remains ambiguous. Germline-derived CDR1 and CDR2 are LNHDA and SQIVND (reference sequence). Deletions cut 1 base from V and 7 bases from J, with 13 bases between. The CDR3 loop spans 14 amino acids. DNA of the CDR3: TGTGCCAGTAGTATAGGGCGGGCGGCAATTGAAGCTTTCTTT. Residues: CASSIGRAAIEAFF.

This clonotype was counted many times. The genes are TRBV6-5 and TRBJ2-5; TRBD2 agrees at 12 bases. The germline CDR1 and CDR2 sequences are MNHEY and SVGAGI. J gave up 2 bases and V 2 bases, and 0 bases lay outside the gene matches. This CDR3 comprises 15 residues. DNA of the CDR3: TGTGCCAGCAGTTACGGACTAGCGGGACAAGAGACCCAGTACTTC. Encoded protein: CASSYGLAGQETQYF.

This chain uses TRBV27 with TRBJ1-6, with no clear D. V lost 8 bases and J 0 bases, leaving 8 bases between the germline ends. The CDR3 contains 14 residues. Germline assignment: CDR1 MNHEY and CDR2 SMNVEV (reference sequence). The CDR3 DNA reads TGTGCCAGCGGGGAAGTCTCCTATAATTCACCCCTCCACTTT. It encodes CASGEVSYNSPLHF.

With respect to this clonotype: The junction departs from germline at one end; a sequencing error may be responsible. The chain employs TRBV7-9 and TRBJ1-5, with D uncertain. The CDR3 has 16 amino acids. From germline, CDR1 is SEHNR and CDR2 FQNEAQ (reference sequence). CDR3 nucleotide sequence: TGTGCCAGCAGCCCCGAACCGGACGGAAGCAATCGGCCCCAGCATTTT. This codes for CASSPEPDGSNRPQHF.

This clonotype was detected only once. J is TRBJ1-5 and V is TRBV6-1; D is uncertain. V lost 5 bases and J 1 base, leaving 27 bases between the germline ends. Germline assignment: CDR1 MNHNS and CDR2 SASEGT. CDR3 length: 20 amino acids. This CDR3 is CASSPQVDKTRFSSNQPQHF. The CDR3 DNA reads TGTGCCAGCAGTCCCCAGGTAGACAAGACGCGATTTTCGAGCAATCAGCCCCAGCATTTT.

V gene TRBV9 combines with J gene TRBJ2-5, with D hard to call. This CDR3 contains 15 residues. The V end was cut by 0 bases, the J end by 3 bases, with 12 bases between. Per the germline V gene, CDR1 is SGDLS and CDR2 is YYNGEE. The CDR3 DNA sequence: TGTGCCAGCAGCGTAGATTCAGGATTTGAAGAGACCCAGTACTTC. Translation: CASSVDSGFEETQYF.

The V and J genes are TRBV16 and TRBJ2-1, with TRBD2 matching 9 bases. Germline CDR1 reads KGHSY; CDR2 reads FQNENV. The CDR3 has 15 residues. J lost 7 bases, V lost 5 bases, and 9 bases had no gene match. Here the CDR3 reads CASSGAGGLLNEQFF. In DNA, the CDR3 is TGTGCCAGCAGCGGAGCGGGAGGCCTTTTGAATGAGCAGTTCTTC.

The rearrangement links TRBV6-6 to TRBJ2-3; no clear D. Trimming removed 2 bases at V and 2 bases at J, with 14 bases between. CDR3 length equals 16 residues. From germline, CDR1 is MNHNY and CDR2 SVGAGI (reference sequence). The CDR3 coding sequence is TGTGCCAGCAGTTACCTCGTGGAGCCCTTCACAGATACGCAGTATTTT. Its translation is CASSYLVEPFTDTQYF.

The chain links TRBV20-1 to TRBJ2-7; D may be TRBD1 (6 bases). Germline CDR1 is DFQATT and CDR2 is SNEGSKA (reference sequence). The CDR3 contains 13 residues. With 1 base removed from V and 6 bases from J, the gap between germline ends came to 13 bases. CDR3 sequence: CSARGTQGFEQYF. CDR3 sequence (DNA): TGCAGTGCTAGAGGCACACAGGGTTTCGAGCAGTACTTC.

This chain uses TRBV7-9 with TRBJ2-1; possibly TRBD1 for D (5 bases). With 2 bases removed from V and 0 bases from J, the gap between germline ends came to 14 bases. Germline assignment: CDR1 SEHNR and CDR2 FQNEAQ (reference sequence). This CDR3 is 17 amino acids long. Here the CDR3 reads CASSLYLGVSSYNEQFF. CDR3 in DNA: TGTGCCAGCAGCTTATATTTAGGGGTCAGCTCCTACAATGAGCAGTTCTTC.

The chain employs TRBV5-6 and TRBJ2-1; 12 bases align to TRBD2. Germline V CDR1 and CDR2: SGHDT, YYEEEE. The CDR3 spans 16 residues. J lost 3 bases, V lost 4 bases, and 5 bases had no gene match. Here the CDR3 reads CASSRGLAGYYNEQFF. Written as DNA, the CDR3 is TGTGCCAGCAGCCGTGGACTAGCGGGGTACTACAATGAGCAGTTCTTC.

Only a few counts were recorded for this clonotype. The CDR3 region is CASSRSRTVWGEKLFF. CDR3 bases: TGTGCCAGCAGTCGATCCAGGACAGTATGGGGTGAAAAACTGTTTTTT. The V call is TRBV12-3 or TRBV12-4, the J call TRBJ1-4; maybe TRBD1 (6 bases). Trimming pared 5 bases from V and 7 bases from J, leaving 20 bases between. This CDR3 region has 16 residues.

This clonotype was found a few times. This sequence joins TRBV7-9 and TRBJ2-1, with 10 bases matching TRBD2. After removal of 4 bases from V and 8 bases from J, the junction contained 8 bases not matched to a gene. This CDR3 contains 15 residues. Germline CDR1 SEHNR, CDR2 FQNEAQ (reference sequence). The CDR3 is CASSSLAGVGHEQFF. DNA of the CDR3: TGTGCCAGCAGCTCCCTAGCGGGAGTAGGGCATGAGCAGTTCTTC.

This clonotype occurred a few times. The genes are TRBV12-3 or TRBV12-4 and TRBJ1-1; D uncertain. Trimming pared 2 bases from V and 4 bases from J, leaving 8 bases between. The CDR3 loop spans 13 amino acids. DNA of the CDR3: TGTGCCAGCAGTTTAAGGTCAGTCACTGAAGCTTTCTTT. Its protein product is CASSLRSVTEAFF.

The chain is built from TRBV29-1 and TRBJ2-1; D might be TRBD2 (6 bases). Germline CDR1 reads SQVTM; CDR2 reads ANQGSEA. The CDR3 sequence is 13 residues long. Deletions cut 3 bases from V and 6 bases from J, with 12 bases between. CDR3 region: CSVDYGRVNEQFF. As DNA, the CDR3 is TGCAGCGTTGATTACGGGAGAGTCAATGAGCAGTTCTTC.

This chain joins TRBV5-1 and TRBJ2-5, with 14 bases lining up with TRBD2. CDR3 length: 17 residues. V lost 7 bases and J lost 4; bases outside the gene matches: 12. CDR1 and CDR2 (germline): SGHRS, YFSETQ. CDR3 sequence: CASSPGTSGSLRETQYF. The CDR3 coding sequence is TGCGCCAGCTCTCCTGGGACTAGCGGGAGCCTGAGAGAGACCCAGTACTTC.